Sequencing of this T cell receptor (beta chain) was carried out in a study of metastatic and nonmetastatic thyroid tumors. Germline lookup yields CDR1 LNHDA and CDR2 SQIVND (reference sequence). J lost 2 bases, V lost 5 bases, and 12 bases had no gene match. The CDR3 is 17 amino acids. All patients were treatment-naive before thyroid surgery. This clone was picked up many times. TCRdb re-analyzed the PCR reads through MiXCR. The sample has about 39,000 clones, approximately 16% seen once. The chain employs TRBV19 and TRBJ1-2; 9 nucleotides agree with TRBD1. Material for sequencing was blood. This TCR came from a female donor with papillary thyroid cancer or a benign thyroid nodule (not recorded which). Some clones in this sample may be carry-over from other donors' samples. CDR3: CASSPRPGQGSNYGYTF. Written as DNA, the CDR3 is TGTGCCAGTAGTCCAAGACCGGGACAGGGATCAAACTATGGCTACACCTTC.